These T cell receptor beta chains were read from a single sample in a study of cytotoxic CD8 clonotypes in ibrutinib-treated CLL. This table comes from immunoSEQ multiplex PCR, and its TCRdb copy is limited to in-frame clones, with some not included. This table holds about 200,000 clones, approximately 68% found once. Sequences were derived from PBMCs, sampled after 24 months of ibrutinib treatment. The receptors here all came from a human donor with chronic lymphocytic leukemia. Both conserved end residues are trimmed from each CDR3. Fields, in order: J gene, V gene, CDR3 length, CDR3 protein.

TRBJ2-7,TRBV7-6,12,ASSSGTSVYEQY
TRBJ2-7,TRBV27,10,ASRGRPEEQY
TRBJ2-2,TRBV4-1,14,ASSQGQGANTGELF
TRBJ2-1,TRBV4-1,13,ASSQFSGVYNEQF
TRBJ2-7,TRBV5-1,14,ASSLSVDSSFYEQY
TRBJ2-7,TRBV23-1,11,ASSPHQGVEQY
TRBJ2-5,TRBV25-1,11,ASSGDKEETQY
TRBJ2-1,TRBV7-3,15,ASRGGLAGEAYNEQF
TRBJ1-1,TRBV6-5,14,ASSYSRGGIGTEAF
TRBJ2-1,TRBV5-1,13,ASSLELALYNEQF
TRBJ2-7,TRBV7-2,11,ASSPARSYEQY
TRBJ2-7,TRBV19,14,ASSTYPRDSNYEQY
TRBJ2-3,TRBV7-6,16,ASSIYPSTSGISDTQY
TRBJ1-4,TRBV7-2,13,ASSSRTGDNEKLF
TRBJ2-4,TRBV10-2,10,ASSAGLAGVG
TRBJ1-1,TRBV6-4,11,ASNRQGNTEAF
TRBJ2-4,TRBV27,15,ASSRRQGDLAKNIQY
TRBJ2-1,TRBV27,14,ASSLLALTTYNEQF
TRBJ2-7,TRBV28,11,ASRPPGSKEQY
TRBJ2-7,TRBV6-1,9,ASSLGYEQY
TRBJ2-2,TRBV9,14,ASSVAAGGPGGELF
TRBJ2-7,TRBV5-1,11,ASSLPSGYEQY
TRBJ2-7,TRBV5-6,14,ASSLGGNPKYYEQY
TRBJ1-2,TRBV5-1,11,ASSEDRVDGYT
TRBJ2-3,TRBV7-7,11,ASSPHRADTQY
TRBJ1-4,TRBV7-9,12,ASSWTATNEKLF
TRBJ2-2,TRBV7-3,13,ASSQGHANTGELF
TRBJ1-1,TRBV5-1,14,ASSLRLRGKNTEAF
TRBJ1-1,TRBV28,12,ASSLSDVGVEAF
TRBJ1-5,TRBV6-5,11,ASSYGQWQPQH
TRBJ2-7,TRBV27,13,ASRVGSGSTHEQY
TRBJ1-3,TRBV29-1,11,SVSTSSGNTIY
TRBJ2-5,TRBV7-2,12,ASSPSDRVETQY
TRBJ2-7,TRBV18,12,ASSVLAGAPEQY
TRBJ2-7,TRBV6-5,13,ASSQGQAAVYEQY
TRBJ2-7,TRBV6-6,14,ASSYGGRATSYEQY
TRBJ2-1,TRBV18,12,ASSPPISYNEQF
TRBJ1-5,TRBV28,12,ASRLTGVSQPQH
TRBJ1-2,TRBV18,12,ASSSQGTNYGYT
TRBJ1-5,TRBV10-2,12,ASSGASRDQPQH
TRBJ1-4,TRBV5-1,13,ASSLGTVLNEKLF
TRBJ1-4,TRBV7-9,10,ASSSSDEKLF
TRBJ2-7,TRBV11-2,16,ASSLDLVVGQGGTEQY
TRBJ2-1,TRBV30,12,AWNTGGSYNEQF
TRBJ2-1,TRBV6-5,13,ASSYSPGWSNEQF
TRBJ1-2,TRBV13,12,ASSRGGMDYGYT
TRBJ2-7,TRBV7-6,12,ASSLVAGSYEQY
TRBJ2-1,TRBV10-1,13,ASSQDGLPYNEQF
TRBJ1-1,TRBV11-1,11,ASSLALGTEAF
TRBJ1-4,TRBV18,13,ASSPSRVRNEKLF
TRBJ1-5,TRBV9,12,ASSAGQGETLQH
TRBJ2-5,TRBV7-6,14,ASSFLIGGSQETQY
TRBJ2-7,TRBV10-2,12,ASVSTGGPYEQY
TRBJ2-1,TRBV4-2,12,ASSQNRDYNEQF
TRBJ2-1,TRBV11-2,12,ASSLDPPLKEQF
TRBJ2-7,TRBV6-1,12,ASSEISGSGEQY